Listed here is a single T cell receptor beta chain. Its antigen is unidentified. The isolated RNA, all of it, was reverse transcribed, so expressed TCRB transcripts were what got sequenced. Assay: immunoSEQ multiplex PCR; the TCRdb copy retains only in-frame clones and omits some. The profile shows around 99,000 clones, 40% of them singletons. The record originates from a study of beta chain features in type 1 diabetes. Study outcomes and limitations: Compared with healthy donors, patients appeared to share more similar naive, central memory and regulatory TCRB repertoires.

This receptor was identified in a woman between 18 and 29 years old in good health. Sequencing used stem cell memory CD4+ T cells from blood.

The CDR3 bases are TGTGCCACCCAGGTTAGCTACGAGCAGTACTTC. Its protein product is CATQVSYEQYF. The chain has TRBV28 and TRBJ2-7; D is unclear. The CDR3 consists of 11 residues. Germline lookup yields CDR1 MDHEN and CDR2 SYDVKM. The germline V and J ends were trimmed by 10 bases and 3 bases, with 10 bases remaining between them. The variable domain in full, with the rest retrieved from reference TRBV28 and TRBJ2-7, is DVKVTQSSRYLVKRTGEKVFLECVQDMDHENMFWYRQDPGLGLRLIYFSYDVKMKEKGDIPEGYSVSREKKERFSLILESASTNQTSMYLCATQVSYEQYFGPGTRLTVT.